Listed below are T cell receptor beta chains from one sample, sequenced in a study of CD8 T cells in Susac syndrome. From the immunoSEQ multiplex PCR reads, TCRdb called clonotypes with MiXCR, one entry per CDR3 protein. Here the sample spans some 180,000 distinct CDR3 sequences, about 93% being singletons. The sequenced sample consisted of CD4+ T cells from PBMCs. The receptor set was obtained from a human donor with Susac syndrome. CDR3s include the opening cysteine and the closing phenylalanine or tryptophan. The D gene is left open where the match is weak. Expanded clones are given a class, and other clones once, few, many or no size at all.

TRBD1 | - | TRBJ1-1 | TRBV20-1 | CSASASRQGLNTEAFF
- | - | TRBJ2-1 | TRBV9 | CASSFQGSFTNEQFF
- | - | TRBJ1-1 | TRBV30 | CATRGSANTEAFF
TRBD1 | - | TRBJ2-1 | TRBV20-1 | CSASRQGPVANEQFF
- | - | TRBJ2-1 | TRBV4-3 | CASSQVGQALYNEQFF
TRBD2 | once | TRBJ2-7 | TRBV3-1 | CASSQGGLAGDYEQYF
- | - | TRBJ2-1 | TRBV29-1 | CSVEDPRNYNEQFF
TRBD1 | - | TRBJ2-5 | TRBV5-6 | CASSTRPGTGEETQYF
- | - | TRBJ1-1 | TRBV30 | CAWSKVRLGTEAFF
- | - | TRBJ2-4 | TRBV2 | CASSDSRAKNIQYF